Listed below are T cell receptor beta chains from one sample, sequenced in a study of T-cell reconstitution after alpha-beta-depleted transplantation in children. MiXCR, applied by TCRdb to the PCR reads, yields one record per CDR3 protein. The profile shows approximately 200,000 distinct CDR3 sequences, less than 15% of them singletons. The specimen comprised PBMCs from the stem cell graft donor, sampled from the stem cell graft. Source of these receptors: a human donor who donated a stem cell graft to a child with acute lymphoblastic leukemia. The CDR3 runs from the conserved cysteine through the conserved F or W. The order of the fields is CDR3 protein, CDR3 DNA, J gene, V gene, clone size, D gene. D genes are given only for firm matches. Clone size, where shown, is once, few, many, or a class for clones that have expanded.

cdr3_aa: CASSPQDSREAGELFF; cdr3_nt: TGTGCCAGCAGCCCCCAGGATTCCCGAGAGGCCGGGGAGCTGTTTTTT; j_call: TRBJ2-2; v_call: TRBV7-9; clone_size: many; d_call: NA
cdr3_aa: CASSVFGTASYNEQFF; cdr3_nt: TGCGCCAGCAGCGTCTTCGGGACGGCCTCCTACAATGAGCAGTTCTTC; j_call: TRBJ2-1; v_call: TRBV5-1; clone_size: many; d_call: NA
cdr3_aa: CSGSGRAVKTQYF; cdr3_nt: TGCAGCGGAAGCGGGAGGGCCGTTAAGACCCAGTACTTC; j_call: TRBJ2-5; v_call: TRBV29-1; clone_size: NA; d_call: TRBD2
cdr3_aa: CASSLETGEDTQYF; cdr3_nt: TGCGCCAGCAGCTTGGAGACGGGTGAAGATACGCAGTATTTT; j_call: TRBJ2-3; v_call: TRBV5-1; clone_size: many; d_call: NA
cdr3_aa: CASSLVWDEQFF; cdr3_nt: TGTGCCAGCAGCTTAGTCTGGGATGAGCAGTTCTTC; j_call: TRBJ2-1; v_call: TRBV7-9; clone_size: many; d_call: NA
cdr3_aa: CASSLEGTGGFNEQYF; cdr3_nt: TGCGCCAGCAGCTTGGAAGGGACAGGGGGCTTCAACGAGCAGTACTTC; j_call: TRBJ2-7; v_call: TRBV5-1; clone_size: many; d_call: TRBD1
cdr3_aa: CSARKRDSGYEQYF; cdr3_nt: TGCAGTGCTAGGAAACGGGACTCTGGCTACGAGCAGTACTTC; j_call: TRBJ2-7; v_call: TRBV20-1; clone_size: NA; d_call: NA
cdr3_aa: CAWSEDSTYEQYF; cdr3_nt: TGTGCCTGGAGCGAAGACAGTACCTACGAGCAGTACTTC; j_call: TRBJ2-7; v_call: TRBV30; clone_size: many; d_call: NA
cdr3_aa: CASSLESGGKLFF; cdr3_nt: TGCGCCAGCAGCTTGGAGTCGGGGGGCAAACTGTTTTTT; j_call: TRBJ1-4; v_call: TRBV5-1; clone_size: many; d_call: NA
cdr3_aa: CASTPRQFGEQYF; cdr3_nt: TGTGCCAGCACCCCTAGACAGTTTGGCGAGCAGTACTTC; j_call: TRBJ2-7; v_call: TRBV12-3/TRBV12-4; clone_size: many; d_call: NA
cdr3_aa: CASSHMAYGTSAVEQFF; cdr3_nt: TGTGCCAGCAGCCACATGGCATATGGGACTAGCGCGGTTGAGCAGTTCTTC; j_call: TRBJ2-1; v_call: TRBV7-9; clone_size: many; d_call: TRBD2
cdr3_aa: CASSWGLAVYNEQFF; cdr3_nt: TGTGCCAGCAGCTGGGGACTAGCGGTTTACAATGAGCAGTTCTTC; j_call: TRBJ2-1; v_call: TRBV7-2; clone_size: many; d_call: TRBD2
cdr3_aa: CASSQAASGSGNEQFF; cdr3_nt: TGCGCCAGCAGCCAAGCTGCTAGCGGGAGTGGTAATGAGCAGTTCTTC; j_call: TRBJ2-1; v_call: TRBV4-1; clone_size: many; d_call: TRBD2
cdr3_aa: CASSQLKHGYTF; cdr3_nt: TGTGCCAGCAGCCAGCTTAAGCATGGCTACACCTTC; j_call: TRBJ1-2; v_call: TRBV11-3; clone_size: NA; d_call: NA
cdr3_aa: CASSLDSQPYNEQFF; cdr3_nt: TGCGCCAGCAGCTTGGATTCCCAGCCTTACAATGAGCAGTTCTTC; j_call: TRBJ2-1; v_call: TRBV5-1; clone_size: many; d_call: NA
cdr3_aa: CASSRQSRRFQYEQYF; cdr3_nt: TGTGCCAGTAGTCGACAATCTCGAAGGTTCCAATACGAGCAGTACTTC; j_call: TRBJ2-7; v_call: TRBV19; clone_size: NA; d_call: NA
cdr3_aa: CASSNYRGRTEAFF; cdr3_nt: TGTGCCAGCAGCAACTACAGGGGGCGGACTGAAGCTTTCTTT; j_call: TRBJ1-1; v_call: TRBV6-5; clone_size: many; d_call: TRBD1
cdr3_aa: CSATTGVGNTIYF; cdr3_nt: TGCAGTGCTACTACAGGGGTAGGAAACACCATATATTTT; j_call: TRBJ1-3; v_call: TRBV20-1; clone_size: many; d_call: TRBD1
cdr3_aa: CSVPGVETQYF; cdr3_nt: TGCAGCGTACCAGGGGTAGAGACCCAGTACTTC; j_call: TRBJ2-5; v_call: TRBV29-1; clone_size: many; d_call: NA
cdr3_aa: CASSFRPTPMNTEAFF; cdr3_nt: TGTGCCAGCAGCTTTCGTCCCACTCCCATGAACACTGAAGCTTTCTTT; j_call: TRBJ1-1; v_call: TRBV7-9; clone_size: many; d_call: NA
cdr3_aa: CASSGGQDLNTEAFF; cdr3_nt: TGCGCCAGCAGCGGGGGACAGGACTTGAACACTGAAGCTTTCTTT; j_call: TRBJ1-1; v_call: TRBV5-1; clone_size: many; d_call: TRBD1
cdr3_aa: CSALSGRGTYEQFF; cdr3_nt: TGCAGTGCCCTCAGCGGGAGGGGTACCTATGAGCAGTTCTTC; j_call: TRBJ2-1; v_call: TRBV20-1; clone_size: many; d_call: TRBD2
cdr3_aa: CASSLDQGVQETQYF; cdr3_nt: TGTGCCAGCAGCTTGGACCAGGGGGTCCAAGAGACCCAGTACTTC; j_call: TRBJ2-5; v_call: TRBV5-4; clone_size: many; d_call: TRBD1
cdr3_aa: CASSLDRTAAVDEQFF; cdr3_nt: TGTGCCAGCAGTCTAGACCGGACAGCCGCAGTGGATGAGCAGTTCTTC; j_call: TRBJ2-1; v_call: TRBV12-3/TRBV12-4; clone_size: NA; d_call: NA
cdr3_aa: CASSPGTEQFF; cdr3_nt: TGTGCCAGCAGCCCAGGTACTGAGCAGTTCTTC; j_call: TRBJ2-1; v_call: TRBV28; clone_size: many; d_call: NA
cdr3_aa: CSAITWDRGTDTQYF; cdr3_nt: TGCAGTGCTATCACCTGGGACAGGGGCACAGATACGCAGTATTTT; j_call: TRBJ2-3; v_call: TRBV20-1; clone_size: many; d_call: TRBD1
cdr3_aa: CASSIRDEQFF; cdr3_nt: TGTGCCAGCAGCATCCGGGATGAGCAGTTCTTC; j_call: TRBJ2-1; v_call: TRBV12-3/TRBV12-4; clone_size: many; d_call: NA
cdr3_aa: CASSPILTREGAYNEQFF; cdr3_nt: TGCGCCAGCAGCCCGATTTTGACACGGGAGGGGGCCTACAATGAGCAGTTCTTC; j_call: TRBJ2-1; v_call: TRBV5-1; clone_size: NA; d_call: TRBD2
cdr3_aa: CSVFRGGGELFF; cdr3_nt: TGCAGCGTTTTCCGGGGAGGCGGGGAGCTGTTTTTT; j_call: TRBJ2-2; v_call: TRBV29-1; clone_size: many; d_call: NA
cdr3_aa: CASSEGMGHLGEQYF; cdr3_nt: TGTGCCAGCAGCGAGGGGATGGGACATCTCGGGGAGCAGTACTTC; j_call: TRBJ2-7; v_call: TRBV9; clone_size: few; d_call: NA
cdr3_aa: CASSPVSQALYGYTF; cdr3_nt: TGTGCCAGCAGCCCCGTTTCACAGGCCCTCTATGGCTACACCTTC; j_call: TRBJ1-2; v_call: TRBV7-2; clone_size: few; d_call: NA
cdr3_aa: CASSPLRREGPYNEQFF; cdr3_nt: TGTGCCAGCAGCCCCCTTCGGAGGGAGGGCCCCTACAATGAGCAGTTCTTC; j_call: TRBJ2-1; v_call: TRBV7-6; clone_size: once; d_call: TRBD2
cdr3_aa: CASSSPGRRNYGYTF; cdr3_nt: TGTGCCAGCAGTTCCCCGGGACGGAGAAACTATGGCTACACCTTC; j_call: TRBJ1-2; v_call: TRBV27; clone_size: NA; d_call: NA
cdr3_aa: CASNSGTGVPTDNEQFF; cdr3_nt: TGCGCCAGCAATTCCGGGACAGGGGTGCCCACTGACAATGAGCAGTTCTTC; j_call: TRBJ2-1; v_call: TRBV5-1; clone_size: many; d_call: TRBD1
cdr3_aa: CASRPGHVNTEAFF; cdr3_nt: TGTGCCAGCAGACCCGGACACGTGAACACTGAAGCTTTCTTT; j_call: TRBJ1-1; v_call: TRBV12-3/TRBV12-4; clone_size: many; d_call: NA
cdr3_aa: CAIREQTVGPLHF; cdr3_nt: TGTGCCATCAGAGAGCAGACCGTGGGGCCCCTCCACTTT; j_call: TRBJ1-6; v_call: TRBV10-3; clone_size: many; d_call: NA
cdr3_aa: CASRSPGTDTQYF; cdr3_nt: TGTGCCAGCAGGTCCCCGGGCACAGATACGCAGTATTTT; j_call: TRBJ2-3; v_call: TRBV28; clone_size: many; d_call: NA
cdr3_aa: CASSVDGTGSTGELFF; cdr3_nt: TGCGCCAGCAGCGTGGACGGGACAGGGAGCACCGGGGAGCTGTTTTTT; j_call: TRBJ2-2; v_call: TRBV5-1; clone_size: few; d_call: TRBD1
cdr3_aa: CSAQAGTREETQYF; cdr3_nt: TGCAGTGCTCAAGCCGGGACTAGAGAAGAGACCCAGTACTTC; j_call: TRBJ2-5; v_call: TRBV20-1; clone_size: many; d_call: TRBD2
cdr3_aa: CASSLEGRAFF; cdr3_nt: TGCGCCAGCAGCTTGGAGGGTCGAGCTTTCTTT; j_call: TRBJ1-1; v_call: TRBV5-1; clone_size: few; d_call: NA
cdr3_aa: CASSPDRVQETQYF; cdr3_nt: TGTGCCAGCAGCCCGGACAGGGTCCAAGAGACCCAGTACTTC; j_call: TRBJ2-5; v_call: TRBV6-1; clone_size: many; d_call: TRBD1